One sample yielded the 14 T cell receptor beta chains listed below, sequenced in a study of blood T cells in healthy people across ages. Then a second PCR, running about 7 to 11 cycles, was carried out with a sample-barcoded 5' primer and a J-beta primer mix. One entry per CDR3 protein, called by TCRdb with MiXCR from the 5' RACE reads. The sample includes approximately 400,000 distinct CDR3 sequences, 45% to 65% of them seen just once. The sequenced sample consisted of blood. The receptors derive from a man between 60 and 70 years old in good health.

This chain uses TRBV7-6 with TRBJ2-1, with 7 bases lining up with TRBD2. J gave up 9 bases and V 1 base, and 3 bases lay outside the gene matches. This CDR3 comprises 13 residues. Germline V gene sequence: CDR1 SGHVS, CDR2 FNYEAQ. The CDR3, as DNA: TGTGCCAGCAGCTTAGTAGGGAGGGCTGAGCAGTTCTTC. This encodes CASSLVGRAEQFF. The variable domain in full, with the rest retrieved from reference TRBV7-6 and TRBJ2-1, is GAGVSQSPRYKVTKRGQDVALRCDPISGHVSLYWYRQALGQGPEFLTYFNYEAQQDKSGLPNDRFSAERPEGSISTLTIQRTEQRDSAMYRCASSLVGRAEQFFGPGTRLTVL.

The chain is built from TRBV6-6 and TRBJ2-7, with TRBD2 matching 8 bases. Trimming removed 0 bases from V and 7 bases from J; junction bases left unmatched: 14. The CDR3 runs 17 residues. CDR1 and CDR2 (germline): MNHNY, SVGAGI (reference sequence). The CDR3 nucleotides are TGTGCCAGCAGTTACTCGGGACCAGCGGGGGTCTACAATGAGCAGTACTTC. It specifies CASSYSGPAGVYNEQYF.

The chain employs TRBV7-2 and TRBJ2-3, with 15 bases that match TRBD2. The junction had 2 bases not matched to a gene; V was cut back by 1 base and J by 6 bases. CDR3 length equals 16 residues. Germline loops: CDR1 SGHTA, CDR2 FQGNSA. CDR3 protein: CASSLGGTSGGDTQYF. CDR3 in DNA: TGTGCCAGCAGCTTAGGGGGGACTAGCGGGGGGGATACGCAGTATTTT.

The chain has TRBV20-1 and TRBJ1-5; tentatively, D is TRBD1 (6 bases). Germline loops: CDR1 DFQATT, CDR2 SNEGSKA (reference sequence). The CDR3 sequence is 14 residues long. Trimming removed 3 bases at V and 2 bases at J, with 11 bases between. The CDR3 DNA reads TGCAGTGCTAGGGGGGGCGAGGGCAATCAGCCCCAGCATTTT. Translating it yields CSARGGEGNQPQHF.

Comment on this clonotype: Being one base from a much bigger clone, this may be a read error. The chain joins TRBV29-1 to TRBJ2-1; D is uncertain. Germline loops: CDR1 SQVTM, CDR2 ANQGSEA. The CDR3 loop spans 10 amino acids. Trimming shortened V by 7 bases and J by 8 bases, and 9 bases separated the two germline ends. CDR3 DNA sequence: TGCAGCGCCCTCATCCATGAGCAGTTCTTC. Translated: CSALIHEQFF.

The V and J genes are TRBV2 and TRBJ1-1; D remains unclear. Trimming cost V 6 bases and J 6 bases, with 14 bases left between them. Germline values: CDR1 SNHLY, CDR2 FYNNEI. This CDR3 is 13 amino acids long. The CDR3 DNA is TGTGCCAGCAGAGTACTGATCCGGCCTGAAGCTTTCTTT. It codes for CASRVLIRPEAFF.

This clonotype occurred many times. The chain joins TRBV7-2 to TRBJ2-7; D is unresolved. Trimming removed 5 bases from V and 0 bases from J, with 8 bases in between. CDR3 length: 13 amino acids. In germline, CDR1 is SGHTA, CDR2 FQGNSA. The CDR3 protein is CASSRWGSYEQYF. DNA of the CDR3: TGTGCCAGCAGCCGGTGGGGCTCCTACGAGCAGTACTTC.

This clonotype has more than one count but fewer than ten. The genes are TRBV20-1 and TRBJ2-5, with 10 bases fitting TRBD2. The CDR3 sequence is 14 residues long. Per the germline V gene, CDR1 is DFQATT and CDR2 is SNEGSKA (reference sequence). With V trimmed by 6 bases and J by 2 bases, 6 bases remained unmatched. CDR3 coding DNA: TGCAGTGCCCCACCACTAGCGGGACAAGAGACCCAGTACTTC. Amino acids: CSAPPLAGQETQYF.

The CDR3 sequence: CASSYSSDTSGGAGETQYF. The CDR3 DNA is TGTGCCAGCAGTTACTCGAGTGATACTAGCGGGGGGGCCGGAGAGACCCAGTACTTC. The chain is built from TRBV6-5 and TRBJ2-5, with 13 bases fitting TRBD2. CDR1 is MNHEY, CDR2 SVGAGI, per germline. The V and J ends lost 0 bases and 4 bases, in that order; junction bases with no gene match: 11. The length of the CDR3 is 19 residues.

DNA of the CDR3: TGTGCCAGCAGCCCCTCCGGGACAAGGGCTGCGACCCAGTACTTC. Translated: CASSPSGTRAATQYF. The chain uses TRBV12-3 or TRBV12-4 and TRBJ2-5; D may be TRBD1 (6 bases). V lost 6 bases and J 7 bases, leaving 21 bases between the germline ends. The CDR3 runs 15 residues.

V and J are TRBV18 and TRBJ1-2; perhaps TRBD1 as D (5 bases). Trimming removed 4 bases from V and 3 bases from J, with 12 bases in between. This CDR3 is 14 amino acids long. Per germline, CDR1 KGHSH and CDR2 LQKENI. The CDR3 nucleotides read TGTGCCAGCTCACACGGGGGGAGCGACTATGGCTACACCTTC. This gives the protein CASSHGGSDYGYTF.

The V and J genes are TRBV9 and TRBJ2-1; TRBD1 matches at 7 bases. CDR3 size: 15 residues. The germline gives CDR1 SGDLS, CDR2 YYNGEE. After removal of 5 bases from V and 2 bases from J, the junction contained 7 bases not matched to a gene. The CDR3 DNA reads as TGTGCCAGCAGTGCCCGGGACAGAACCTACAATGAGCAGTTCTTC. It translates to CASSARDRTYNEQFF.

The chain couples TRBV11-1 to TRBJ2-3; perhaps TRBD2 as D (6 bases). The CDR3 consists of 15 residues. The germline V and J ends were trimmed by 5 bases and 2 bases, with 14 bases remaining between them. The germline CDR1 and CDR2 sequences are SGHAT and FQDESV (reference sequence). The CDR3 coding sequence is TGTGCCAGCAGCCGCCGGGCGGGGACCACAGATACGCAGTATTTT. Encoded protein: CASSRRAGTTDTQYF.

In this sample, this clonotype turned up a few times. The chain employs TRBV20-1 and TRBJ2-7, with 14 bases aligning to TRBD2. V shed 6 bases and J 1 base; nucleotides not matched to a gene: 8. The CDR3 runs to 16 residues. Per the germline V gene, CDR1 is DFQATT and CDR2 is SNEGSKA (reference sequence). CDR3 residues: CSAHRTSGRNSYEQYF. The DNA of the CDR3 is TGCAGTGCCCACAGGACTAGCGGGAGGAATTCCTACGAGCAGTACTTC.